Listed below are T cell receptor beta chains from one sample, sequenced in a study of graft-versus-host responses after intestinal transplantation. Profiling relied on immunoSEQ multiplex PCR, and the TCRdb table lists in-frame clones only, not all of them. Found here are approximately 93,000 clones, around 90% of them singletons; the top ten hold around 0.067%. No antigens are known for them. Sequencing used unstimulated CD8+ T cells sorted from spleen or lymph node cells, obtained before transplant. The receptor set was obtained from a human donor who was the organ donor for an intestinal transplant. The CDR3 runs from the conserved cysteine through the conserved F or W. Each record gives: CDR3 length, D gene, V gene, clone size, J gene, CDR3 DNA, CDR3 protein. The D gene is left open where the match is weak. Clone size is not always given. Where it is, it says once, few, many or a class for expanded clones.

length: 17; D: NA; V: TRBV15; size: NA; J: TRBJ1-2; DNA: TGTGCCACCAGCAGACTTCGACAGGAGTCGTTACCTTATGGCTACACCTTC; CDR3: CATSRLRQESLPYGYTF
length: 16; D: NA; V: TRBV9; size: once; J: TRBJ2-1; DNA: TGTGCCAGCAGCGTAGAACTAGGTAGCACCCAGAATGAGCAGTTCTTC; CDR3: CASSVELGSTQNEQFF
length: 13; D: NA; V: TRBV25-1; size: NA; J: TRBJ1-5; DNA: TGTGCCAGCAGTACAGGAAGCAATCAGCCCCAGCATTTT; CDR3: CASSTGSNQPQHF
length: 11; D: TRBD1; V: TRBV5-4; size: NA; J: TRBJ1-2; DNA: TGTGCCAGCAGCGTGACAGGGTCCGTCACCTTC; CDR3: CASSVTGSVTF
length: 11; D: NA; V: TRBV11-2; size: NA; J: TRBJ2-7; DNA: TGTGCCAGCAGCCAAGGGGTCGAGCAGTACTTC; CDR3: CASSQGVEQYF
length: 16; D: TRBD2; V: TRBV28; size: NA; J: TRBJ2-1; DNA: TGTGCCGCAACACTCCCGGGACTAGCGGGAAGTGGTGAGCAGTTCTTC; CDR3: CAATLPGLAGSGEQFF
length: 17; D: TRBD2; V: TRBV7-3; size: NA; J: TRBJ2-1; DNA: TGTGCCAGCAGCTTATTCGGGACTAGAACTAGTGTAAATGAGCAGTTCTTC; CDR3: CASSLFGTRTSVNEQFF
length: 15; D: TRBD1; V: TRBV5-1; size: NA; J: TRBJ2-5; DNA: TGCGCCAGCAGCAGCCCCGGGACAGGCAAGGGGACCCAGTACTTC; CDR3: CASSSPGTGKGTQYF
length: 14; D: TRBD2; V: TRBV4-2; size: NA; J: TRBJ2-1; DNA: TGTGCCAGCAGAACAGCGGGGGAGTACAATGAGCAGTTCTTC; CDR3: CASRTAGEYNEQFF
length: 10; D: NA; V: TRBV2; size: NA; J: TRBJ2-1; DNA: TGTGCCGGGTGGGGGGTTGGGCAGTTCTTC; CDR3: CAGWGVGQFF